These 10 T cell receptor beta chains originate from one sample sequenced in a study of blood T cells in healthy people across ages. PCR was performed a second time for about 6 to 11 cycles using a sample-barcoded 5' primer and a J-beta primer mix. TCRdb re-called the 5' RACE reads with MiXCR, one entry per CDR3 protein. The sample holds some 760,000 distinct CDR3 sequences, approximately 25% seen once. The data also belong to a second study, concerning T cells of mothers and their children.

The specimen was blood. Receptor source: a boy younger than 18 in good health.

The chain uses TRBV5-1 and TRBJ1-6; D unclear. The germline V and J ends were trimmed by 4 bases and 7 bases, with 18 bases remaining between them. This CDR3 contains 16 residues. From germline, CDR1 is SGHRS and CDR2 YFSETQ. CDR3 bases: TGCGCCAGCAGCGACGGGCCTCAGGCCTGGAATTCACCCCTCCACTTT. As protein: CASSDGPQAWNSPLHF.

To note about this clonotype: Since the CDR3 does not end with the conserved phenylalanine or tryptophan, this likely comes from a read error. V and J are TRBV7-2 and TRBJ2-7; 7 positions match TRBD2. Trimming took 5 bases from V and 2 from J; bases not matched to a gene: 9. The V gene's germline CDR1 is SGHTA and CDR2 FQGNSA. This CDR3 contains 15 residues. The DNA of the CDR3 is TGTGCCAGCAGCCCCAAAAGGGAGGGCCCCTACGAGCAGTACCTC. Protein sequence: CASSPKREGPYEQYL.

The rearrangement uses TRBV7-6 and TRBJ2-5; TRBD2 might be the D (5 bases). The DNA end is more similar to TRBJ2-1, so the J call may be wrong. The CDR3 consists of 17 residues. CDR1 is SGHVS, CDR2 FNYEAQ, per germline. The CDR3 is CASSLEPAGSTGNEQFF. CDR3 coding DNA: TGTGCCAGCAGCTTAGAGCCAGCAGGATCGACGGGGAATGAGCAGTTCTTC.

The chain is built from TRBV29-1 and TRBJ1-2; D call uncertain. Germline-derived CDR1 and CDR2 are SQVTM and ANQGSEA. V was clipped by 4 bases and J by 7 bases, with 22 bases between them. The CDR3 has 15 amino acids. The CDR3 sequence: CSVVLAAGPPGGYTF. CDR3 nucleotides: TGCAGCGTTGTTCTGGCGGCAGGCCCCCCCGGTGGCTACACCTTC. The complete variable domain, with remaining parts taken from reference TRBV29-1 and TRBJ1-2, reads SAVISQKPSRDICQRGTSLTIQCQVDSQVTMMFWYRQQPGQSLTLIATANQGSEATYESGFVIDKFPISRPNLTFSTLTVSNMSPEDSSIYLCSVVLAAGPPGGYTFGSGTRLTVV.

In this sample, this clonotype turned up many times. The J gene is TRBJ2-7, the V gene TRBV10-3; D call uncertain. The CDR3 has 11 residues. Trimming left V 2 bases short and J 3 bases short, with 2 bases between. The germline V gene has CDR1 ENHRY and CDR2 SYGVKD. CDR3 sequence reads: CAISEGYEQYF. The CDR3 DNA follows: TGTGCCATCAGTGAGGGCTACGAGCAGTACTTC.

This chain links TRBV7-9 with TRBJ2-1, with D perhaps TRBD1 (5 bases). V was trimmed by 6 bases and J by 6 bases, leaving 9 bases between them. This CDR3 has 12 residues. From germline, CDR1 is SEHNR and CDR2 FQNEAQ (reference sequence). The CDR3 spells CASRRGRNEQFF. For the CDR3, the DNA is TGTGCCAGCAGAAGGGGCCGCAATGAGCAGTTCTTC. Drawing the rest from reference TRBV7-9 and TRBJ2-1, the complete variable domain is DTGVSQNPRHKITKRGQNVTFRCDPISEHNRLYWYRQTLGQGPEFLTYFQNEAQLEKSRLLSDRFSAERPKGSFSTLEIQRTEQGDSAMYLCASRRGRNEQFFGPGTRLTVL.

This clonotype showed up just a few times. The rearrangement links TRBV29-1 to TRBJ2-7, with D possibly being TRBD2 (5 bases). The CDR3 is made up of 14 amino acids. Germline V lookup: CDR1 SQVTM, CDR2 ANQGSEA. Trimming stripped 4 bases from V and 7 bases from J, with 20 bases between. The CDR3 region is CSVVVRGPVGEQYF. CDR3 DNA: TGCAGCGTTGTAGTACGAGGGCCGGTGGGGGAGCAGTACTTC.

The rearrangement uses TRBV9 and TRBJ2-6; 11 bases line up with TRBD2. The CDR3 covers 18 residues. Trimming at V came to 3 bases and at J to 0 bases, leaving 5 bases not matched to a gene. Germline-derived CDR1 and CDR2 are SGDLS and YYNGEE. CDR3 bases: TGTGCCAGCAGCGGAGGACTAGCGGGCTCCTCTGGGGCCAACGTCCTGACTTTC. Its translation is CASSGGLAGSSGANVLTF. Based on the CDR3 plus reference TRBV9 and TRBJ2-6, the full variable domain is DSGVTQTPKHLITATGQRVTLRCSPRSGDLSVYWYQQSLDQGLQFLIQYYNGEERAKGNILERFSAQQFPDLHSELNLSSLELGDSALYFCASSGGLAGSSGANVLTFGAGSRLTVL.

The rearrangement joins TRBV20-1 to TRBJ2-4; D call uncertain. The CDR3 runs to 15 residues. Trimming stripped 1 base from V and 0 bases from J, with 10 bases between. CDR1 is DFQATT and CDR2 is SNEGSKA in the germline V gene (reference sequence). The CDR3 sequence is CSARVGALAKNIQYF. The CDR3 DNA is TGCAGTGCTAGAGTTGGAGCACTAGCCAAAAACATTCAGTACTTC.

The chain recombines TRBV7-2 with TRBJ2-3; a weak D match, TRBD2 (6 bases). The germline V gene encodes CDR1 SGHTA and CDR2 FQGNSA. The CDR3 covers 15 residues. V lost 8 bases to trimming and J lost 1 base, with 16 bases between them. The CDR3 DNA is TGTGCCAGCTATTTGAAGGAGGGCCGCACAGATACGCAGTATTTT. It yields the protein CASYLKEGRTDTQYF.